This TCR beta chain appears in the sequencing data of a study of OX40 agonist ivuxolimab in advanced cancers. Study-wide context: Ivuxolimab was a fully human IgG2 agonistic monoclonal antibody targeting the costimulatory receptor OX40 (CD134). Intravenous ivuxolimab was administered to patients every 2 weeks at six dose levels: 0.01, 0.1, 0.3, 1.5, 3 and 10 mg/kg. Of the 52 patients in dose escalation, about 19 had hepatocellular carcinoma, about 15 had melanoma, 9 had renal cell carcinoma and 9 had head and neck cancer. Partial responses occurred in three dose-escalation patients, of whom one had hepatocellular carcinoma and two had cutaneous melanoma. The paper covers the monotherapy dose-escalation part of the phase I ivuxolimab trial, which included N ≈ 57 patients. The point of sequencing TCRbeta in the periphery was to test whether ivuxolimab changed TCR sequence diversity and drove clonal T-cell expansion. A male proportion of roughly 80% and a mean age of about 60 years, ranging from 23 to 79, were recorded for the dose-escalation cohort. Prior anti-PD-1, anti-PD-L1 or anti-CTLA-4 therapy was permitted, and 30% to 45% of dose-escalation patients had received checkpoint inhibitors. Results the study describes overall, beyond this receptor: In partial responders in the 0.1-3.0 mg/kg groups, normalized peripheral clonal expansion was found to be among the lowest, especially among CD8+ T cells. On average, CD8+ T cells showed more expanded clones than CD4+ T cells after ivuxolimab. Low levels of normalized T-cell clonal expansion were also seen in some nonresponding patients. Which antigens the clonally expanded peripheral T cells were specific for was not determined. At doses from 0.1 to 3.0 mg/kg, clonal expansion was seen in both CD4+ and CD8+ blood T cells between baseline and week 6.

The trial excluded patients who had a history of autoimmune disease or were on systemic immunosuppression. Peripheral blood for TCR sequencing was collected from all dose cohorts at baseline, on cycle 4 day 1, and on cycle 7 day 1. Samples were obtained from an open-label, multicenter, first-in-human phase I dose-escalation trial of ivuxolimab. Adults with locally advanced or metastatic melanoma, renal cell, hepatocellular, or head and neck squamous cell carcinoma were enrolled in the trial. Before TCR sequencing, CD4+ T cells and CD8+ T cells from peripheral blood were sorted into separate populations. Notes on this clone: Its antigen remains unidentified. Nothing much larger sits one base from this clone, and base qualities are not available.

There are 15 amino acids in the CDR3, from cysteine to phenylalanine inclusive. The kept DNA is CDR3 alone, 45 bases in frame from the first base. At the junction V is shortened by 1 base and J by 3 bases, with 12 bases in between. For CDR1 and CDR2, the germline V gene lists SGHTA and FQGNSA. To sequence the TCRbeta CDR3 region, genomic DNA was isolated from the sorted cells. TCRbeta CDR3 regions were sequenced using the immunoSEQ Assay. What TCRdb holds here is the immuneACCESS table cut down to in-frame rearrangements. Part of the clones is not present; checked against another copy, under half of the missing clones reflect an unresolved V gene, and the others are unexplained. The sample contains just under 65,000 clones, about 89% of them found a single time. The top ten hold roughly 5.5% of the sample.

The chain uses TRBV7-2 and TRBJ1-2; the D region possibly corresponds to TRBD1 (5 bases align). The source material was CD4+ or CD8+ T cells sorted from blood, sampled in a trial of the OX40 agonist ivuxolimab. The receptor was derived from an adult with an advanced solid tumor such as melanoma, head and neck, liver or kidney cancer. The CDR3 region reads CASSLGGFGDYGYTF. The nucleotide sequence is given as TGTGCCAGCAGCTTAGGGGGGTTCGGGGACTATGGCTACACCTTC.